A single sample gave rise to the 10 T cell receptor beta chains below, sequenced in a study of blood T cells in healthy people across ages. It was with a sample-barcoded 5' primer and a J-beta primer mix that a second PCR of about 7 to 12 cycles was run. From the 5' RACE reads, TCRdb called clonotypes with MiXCR, one entry per CDR3 protein. Of some 1 million distinct CDR3 sequences detected, around 45% appear once; the ten largest clones hold about 19%. The sample was blood. The receptors come from a woman in her sixties or seventies in good health.

This sequence joins TRBV3-1 and TRBJ1-1, with D unresolved. The CDR3 spans 13 residues. With 4 bases removed from V and 7 bases from J, the gap between germline ends came to 13 bases. Germline V gives CDR1 LGHDT, CDR2 YNNKEL (reference sequence). Here the CDR3 reads CASSLPGADEAFF. CDR3 coding DNA: TGTGCCAGCAGCCTCCCGGGCGCAGATGAAGCTTTCTTT. The full variable domain, with the rest looked up from reference TRBV3-1 and TRBJ1-1, is DTAVSQTPKYLVTQMGNDKSIKCEQNLGHDTMYWYKQDSKKFLKIMFSYNNKELIINETVPNRFSPKSPDKAHLNLHINSLELGDSAVYFCASSLPGADEAFFGQGTRLTVV.

The gene calls are TRBV3-1 and TRBJ2-7; D unclear. The end of the DNA fits TRBJ2-5 better, so the J call may be wrong. This CDR3 is built from 17 residues. Per the germline V gene, CDR1 is LGHDT and CDR2 is YNNKEL (reference sequence). CDR3 DNA: TGTGCCAGCAGCCGAATAGGCGCCTTGTTGTACCAAGAGACCCAGTACTTC. Encoded protein: CASSRIGALLYQETQYF.

J is TRBJ2-5 and V is TRBV3-1, with TRBD1 matching over 11 bases. This CDR3 is built from 20 residues. Germline-derived CDR1 and CDR2 are LGHDT and YNNKEL (reference sequence). Germline trimming cut 0 bases from V and 0 bases from J; bases unmatched to any gene: 12. CDR3: CASSQDLTPRTGGHQETQYF. DNA of the CDR3: TGTGCCAGCAGCCAAGACCTAACCCCCCGGACAGGGGGCCACCAAGAGACCCAGTACTTC.

The chain is built from TRBV27 and TRBJ1-6; 7 bases line up with TRBD1. Germline V gives CDR1 MNHEY, CDR2 SMNVEV (reference sequence). V was clipped by 6 bases and J by 10 bases; unmatched bases: 9. This CDR3 has 14 residues. The CDR3 reads CASSLTGRRSPLHF. In DNA form, the CDR3 reads TGTGCCAGCAGCCTGACAGGGAGGAGATCACCCCTCCACTTT.

This clonotype has a handful of counts. This rearrangement joins TRBV11-2 to TRBJ1-6; the match to TRBD1 covers 9 bases. The CDR3 runs 15 residues. The V gene's germline CDR1 is SGHAT and CDR2 FQNNGV. Trimming removed 5 bases from V and 8 bases from J; junction bases left unmatched: 7. CDR3 loop: CASSQTDRGDSPLHF. CDR3 nucleotides: TGTGCCAGCAGCCAAACCGACAGGGGGGATTCACCCCTCCACTTT.

The chain links TRBV20-1 to TRBJ1-5; D remains unclear. The CDR3 loop spans 13 amino acids. The ends were cut back, 2 bases at V and 2 bases at J, with 7 bases in the middle. Germline V gene data show CDR1 as DFQATT and CDR2 as SNEGSKA (reference sequence). Here the CDR3 reads CSARTFGNQPQHF. The CDR3, as DNA: TGCAGTGCTAGAACGTTTGGCAATCAGCCCCAGCATTTT.

The gene calls are TRBV6-6 and TRBJ2-1; TRBD2 aligns across 7 bases. Trimming took 2 bases from V and 4 from J; bases not matched to a gene: 5. Germline CDR1 and CDR2: MNHNY and SVGAGI (reference sequence). This CDR3 contains 15 residues. CDR3 DNA sequence: TGTGCCAGCAGTTACAAGACGGGAGGTTACAATGAGCAGTTCTTC. Translation gives CASSYKTGGYNEQFF.

The chain is built from TRBV18 and TRBJ2-7; tentatively, D is TRBD2 (5 bases). Trimming took off 3 bases at V and 2 bases at J, with 17 bases between the two ends. From germline, CDR1 is KGHSH and CDR2 LQKENI. This CDR3 has 16 amino acids. CDR3: CASSPTGGRVTYEQYF. For the CDR3, the DNA is TGTGCCAGCTCACCCACGGGCGGGCGCGTTACCTACGAGCAGTACTTC.

The V gene is TRBV6-5, the J gene TRBJ2-7, with 7 bases lining up with TRBD2. Matching the DNA end better, TRBJ2-5 makes the J call doubtful. The CDR3 totals 14 residues. Per germline, CDR1 MNHEY and CDR2 SVGAGI. The CDR3 is CAGCRGLLGETQYF. Written as DNA, the CDR3 is TGTGCCGGCTGCCGGGGACTACTCGGGGAGACCCAGTACTTC.

In the case of this clonotype: A much larger clone sits a single nucleotide away, making a read error possible. J is TRBJ2-4 and V is TRBV20-1, with D possibly matching TRBD2 (7 bases). The germline gives CDR1 DFQATT, CDR2 SNEGSKA (reference sequence). The V end lost 5 bases, the J end lost 15 bases, and 20 bases lay between the germline ends. The CDR3 totals 12 residues. The CDR3 loop reads CSAQGRGYERYF. CDR3 nucleotide sequence: TGCAGTGCTCAGGGGCGGGGGTACGAGCGGTACTTC.